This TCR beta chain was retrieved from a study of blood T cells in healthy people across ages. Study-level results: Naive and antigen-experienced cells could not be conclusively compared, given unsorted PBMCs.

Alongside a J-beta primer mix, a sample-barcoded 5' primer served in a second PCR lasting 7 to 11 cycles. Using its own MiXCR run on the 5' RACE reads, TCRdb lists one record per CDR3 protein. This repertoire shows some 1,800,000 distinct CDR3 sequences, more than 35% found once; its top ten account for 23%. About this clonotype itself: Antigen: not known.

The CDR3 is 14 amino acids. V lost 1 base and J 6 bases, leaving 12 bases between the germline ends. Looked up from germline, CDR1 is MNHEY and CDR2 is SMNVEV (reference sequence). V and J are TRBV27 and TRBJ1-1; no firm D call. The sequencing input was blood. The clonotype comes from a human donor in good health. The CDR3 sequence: CASSLLVDGAEAFF. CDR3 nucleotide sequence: TGTGCCAGCAGTTTATTGGTTGACGGGGCTGAAGCTTTCTTT.